The 7 T cell receptor beta chains reported below all come from one sample, sequenced in a study of blood T cell repertoires in COVID-19. Assay used: immunoSEQ multiplex PCR; TCRdb lists only in-frame clones, some missing. This sample yields about 140,000 clones, of which roughly 86% are seen a single time; over 8% belongs to the top ten. Sequenced input: peripheral blood. The source is a woman aged 55-69 years with acute or convalescent COVID-19.

The chain links TRBV27 to TRBJ1-1; D gene uncertain. V shed 6 bases and J shed 2 bases, with 16 bases lying between them. Per germline, CDR1 MNHEY and CDR2 SMNVEV (reference sequence). The CDR3 sequence is 15 residues long. The CDR3, as DNA: TGTGCCAGCAGCTTCGCTGGCCCTTTTAACACTGAAGCTTTCTTT. It yields the protein CASSFAGPFNTEAFF.

V gene TRBV15 combines with J gene TRBJ2-1, with TRBD2 as a possible D gene (5 bases). V lost 0 bases and J lost 5, with 11 bases in between. Looked up from germline, CDR1 is LNHNV and CDR2 is YYDKDF (reference sequence). The CDR3 length is 15 residues. The CDR3 DNA follows: TGTGCCACCAGCAGAGACGGGGTGAGCAACAATGAGCAGTTCTTC. Translating gives CATSRDGVSNNEQFF.

V and J are TRBV7-2 and TRBJ2-1, with D tentatively TRBD2 (7 bases). CDR3 length: 17 residues. V lost 5 bases and J lost 5, with 22 bases in between. Germline CDR1 and CDR2: SGHTA and FQGNSA. The CDR3 sequence: CASSAPFIGGLNNEQFF. The CDR3, as DNA: TGTGCCAGCAGCGCCCCCTTCATCGGGGGGCTAAACAATGAGCAGTTCTTC.

This chain uses TRBV24-1 with TRBJ1-1; 10 nucleotides align to TRBD1. V lost 1 base and J lost 0; bases outside the gene matches: 13. From germline, CDR1 is KGHDR and CDR2 SFDVKD. There are 20 residues in the CDR3. CDR3 nucleotides: TGTGCCACCAGTGATTTAGACAGGGGGCCACCAAAATCATTGAACACTGAAGCTTTCTTT. Protein: CATSDLDRGPPKSLNTEAFF.

This chain connects TRBV11-3 to TRBJ2-6; the match to TRBD1 covers 10 bases. The CDR3 has 18 amino acids. J gave up 0 bases and V 1 base, and 3 bases lay outside the gene matches. Germline V gene data show CDR1 as SGHNT and CDR2 as YENEEA. CDR3 coding DNA: TGTGCCAGCAGCTTAGTTGGGACAGGGGTCTCTGGGGCCAACGTCCTGACTTTC. Amino acid sequence: CASSLVGTGVSGANVLTF.

The chain carries TRBV18 and TRBJ1-5; possible D gene TRBD1, 6 bases. This CDR3 has 18 residues. CDR1 is KGHSH, CDR2 LQKENI, per germline. The V end was cut by 2 bases, the J end by 2 bases, with 19 bases between. The CDR3 loop is CASSPTPQGGVGNQPQHF. The CDR3 region has the DNA TGTGCCAGCTCACCAACCCCACAGGGCGGCGTAGGCAATCAGCCCCAGCATTTT.

The V call is TRBV9, the J call TRBJ1-1; TRBD1 matches 7 bases. Germline V lookup: CDR1 SGDLS, CDR2 YYNGEE. Trimming took 3 bases from V and 5 from J; bases not matched to a gene: 7. The CDR3 has 14 amino acids. Here the CDR3 reads CASSADRARTEAFF. CDR3 nucleotide sequence: TGTGCCAGCAGCGCTGACAGGGCTCGAACTGAAGCTTTCTTT.